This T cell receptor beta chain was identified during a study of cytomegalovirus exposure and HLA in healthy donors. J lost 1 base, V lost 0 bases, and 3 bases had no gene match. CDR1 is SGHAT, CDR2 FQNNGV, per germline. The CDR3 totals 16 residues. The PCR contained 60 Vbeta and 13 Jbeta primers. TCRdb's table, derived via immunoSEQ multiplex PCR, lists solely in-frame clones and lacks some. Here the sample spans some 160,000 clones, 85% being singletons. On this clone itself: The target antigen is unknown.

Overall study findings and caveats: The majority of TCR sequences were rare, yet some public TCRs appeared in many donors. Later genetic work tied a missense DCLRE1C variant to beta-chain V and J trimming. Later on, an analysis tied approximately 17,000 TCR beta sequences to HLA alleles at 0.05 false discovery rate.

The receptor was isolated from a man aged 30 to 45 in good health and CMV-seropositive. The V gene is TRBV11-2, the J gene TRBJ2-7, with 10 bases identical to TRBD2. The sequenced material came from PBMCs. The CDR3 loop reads CASSLDRTSGSYEQYV. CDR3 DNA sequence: TGTGCCAGCAGCTTAGATAGGACTAGCGGATCCTACGAGCAGTACGTC.